This T cell receptor beta chain is drawn from a study of T-cell memory formation after mild COVID-19 (TCRdb year 2021). Concerning the study at large: TCR sequence clusters from the two donors were largely donor specific. The cohort was made up of two young adult volunteers, one female and one male, who were previously healthy. Longitudinal TCRalpha and TCRbeta repertoire sequencing tracked T-cell clones expanding and contracting after mild COVID-19 in a couple of donors. The study at large found these results: Some responding clones were detected in pre-infection memory, which suggested that pre-existing cross-reactive memory T cells had joined the SARS-CoV-2 response. The second-wave clones that peaked on day 37 were not confirmed to be SARS-CoV-2 specific. Clones contracting from day 15 to 85 had balanced CD4/CD8 phenotypes, while a second wave expanding from day 15 to 37 was biased towards CD4+. Contracting CD4+ clones turned up mainly in the CM and EM memory subsets, whereas EMRA was where CD8+ clones were enriched. The study included only a couple of mild cases, and larger cohorts that include severe cases with pre-infection samples were judged to be necessary.

The instrument was an Illumina NovaSeq 6000. cDNA libraries for TCRalpha and TCRbeta were prepared by 5'RACE using constant-segment primers, with sample barcodes and unique molecular identifiers added. Trizol reagent was used to extract RNA from every sample. Library amplification was performed in two PCR steps, and a second sample barcode and Illumina TruSeq adapters were introduced in the second step. The libraries were sequenced on an Illumina NovaSeq using 2 x 150 bp paired-end reads. For the original study's pipeline: With migec v1.2.7, reads were demultiplexed and then collapsed into UMI-guided consensus sequences. Using mixcr v2.1.11, the UMI consensuses were aligned to TRA and TRB V and J templates and assembled into clonotypes. A clonotype was counted as expanded or contracted only if both edgeR and NoisET called the change significant, with noise models trained on biological replicates. For edgeR calls, a false discovery rate-adjusted p below 0.01 and a log2 fold-change threshold of 1 were applied. As an exploratory analysis of dynamics, max-normalized trajectories of the 1000 most abundant clonotypes were examined by PCA with hierarchical clustering. Each responding clone was given a CD4 or CD8 phenotype based on the CD4+ and CD8+ repertoires, which had been sequenced separately. TCRdb passed the public sequencing reads through fastp at Q25 and MiXCR, retaining productive beta sequences. CDR3 protein duplicates are merged, each entry listing the most common genes and DNA. Here the V and J calls rest on TCRdb's processing, not on the authors' analysis. The table for this sample lists 250,000 to 350,000 distinct CDR3 sequences; roughly a fifth of them were counted only once. 21% of the sample is in the top ten clones.

The CDR3 spans 13 residues, from the cysteine through the phenylalanine. The DNA shown is the 39-base CDR3, in frame from base 1. The junction carries 10 bases between V and J, which are trimmed by 7 bases and 2 bases respectively. For CDR1 and CDR2, the germline V gene (reference sequence) lists SEHNR and FQNEAQ. Regarding this clonotype: Its cognate antigen has yet to be identified. No base quality values were provided; no much bigger clone lies one nucleotide off.

PBMCs were isolated by Ficoll-Paque density gradient centrifugation. Sequenced material: PBMCs or a T cell subset sorted from them (not recorded which). The receptor's source is a man aged 18 to 30 who had mild COVID-19 (a few samples of this study predate the infection). The sample titles of this study are shuffled in the database, so cell type and time point are left out; the donor was told from shared clones. The chain joins TRBV7-9 to TRBJ2-3; the D gene cannot be resolved reliably. The bases read TGTGCCAGCAATCGGGTTACCACAGATACGCAGTATTTT. This gives the protein CASNRVTTDTQYF.